Shown below are 6 T cell receptor beta chains from a single sample sequenced in a study of blood T cell repertoires in COVID-19. TCRdb's copy holds only in-frame clones and misses some; the assay was immunoSEQ multiplex PCR. The repertoire holds 210,000 or so clones, with around 86% as singletons. The sample taken for sequencing was PBMCs or T cells enriched from blood (not recorded which). These receptors originate from a woman aged 50 to 60 with acute COVID-19.

This sequence joins TRBV18 and TRBJ1-1; TRBD1 aligns across 7 bases. The CDR3 extends over 14 amino acids. Germline CDR1 reads KGHSH; CDR2 reads LQKENI. The ends lost 2 bases at V and 4 bases at J; junction bases unmatched: 4. This CDR3 is CASSPDRAATEAFF. As DNA, the CDR3 is TGTGCCAGCTCACCAGACAGGGCGGCCACTGAAGCTTTCTTT. Combining the CDR3 with reference TRBV18 and TRBJ1-1 gives the whole variable domain NAGVMQNPRHLVRRRGQEARLRCSPMKGHSHVYWYRQLPEEGLKFMVYLQKENIIDESGMPKERFSAEFPKEGPSILRIQQVVRGDSAAYFCASSPDRAATEAFFGQGTRLTVV.

This clone occurred a few times. The chain combines TRBV28 with TRBJ1-4; no reliable D call. CDR3 length: 11 amino acids. Trimming took 4 bases from V and 7 from J, leaving 4 bases between them. Germline-derived CDR1 and CDR2 are MDHEN and SYDVKM. The CDR3 DNA reads as TGTGCCAGCAGTTCGGGTGAAAAACTGTTTTTT. It translates to CASSSGEKLFF.

This chain uses TRBV7-2 with TRBJ1-4, with 7 bases lining up with TRBD1. V shed 6 bases and J 3 bases; nucleotides not matched to a gene: 4. Germline values: CDR1 SGHTA, CDR2 FQGNSA. This CDR3 is built from 14 residues. The CDR3 DNA reads as TGTGCCAGCAGTTCCCAGGGGGCTAATGAAAAACTGTTTTTT. Amino acid sequence: CASSSQGANEKLFF.

The chain joins TRBV6-5 to TRBJ2-1; TRBD1 is a possible D gene (6 bases). The CDR3 length is 14 residues. The germline V gene has CDR1 MNHEY and CDR2 SVGAGI. Trimming removed 2 bases at V and 9 bases at J, with 14 bases between. The CDR3 protein is CASSYELGGREQFF. The CDR3 DNA follows: TGTGCCAGCAGTTACGAACTAGGGGGTCGTGAGCAGTTCTTC.

This chain joins TRBV4-3 and TRBJ1-2, with a tentative D call TRBD1 (6 bases). Per germline, CDR1 LGHNA and CDR2 YSLEER. The CDR3 is 17 residues long. Trimming removed 5 bases at V and 1 base at J, with 20 bases between. This chain's CDR3 is CASSYTGMGDGNYGYTF. CDR3 nucleotide sequence: TGCGCCAGCAGCTATACAGGGATGGGTGATGGTAACTATGGCTACACCTTC.

This clone has only one observation. V and J are TRBV11-2 and TRBJ2-5; 10 bases map to TRBD2. V trimming: 3 bases; J trimming: 2 bases; junction bases outside the gene matches: 6. Germline V gene sequence: CDR1 SGHAT, CDR2 FQNNGV. The CDR3 runs to 16 residues. The CDR3 sequence is CASSFLLAGAQETQYF. The DNA of the CDR3 is TGTGCCAGCAGCTTTCTTCTAGCGGGGGCACAAGAGACCCAGTACTTC.